The 10 T cell receptor beta chains below all came from one sample that was sequenced in a study of glioma-infiltrating T cells (dated by TCRdb to the mid-2010s). This sample was sequenced with an Illumina MiSeq. TCR alpha and beta CDR3 regions were amplified with the iRepertoire nested amplicon-rescue multiplex PCR (arm-PCR) platform from RNA. TCRdb applied fastp at Q25 and MiXCR to the public reads, then kept only in-frame beta chains. A single entry per CDR3 protein holds the most common genes and DNA from its merged rows. The sample records under 150,000 distinct CDR3 sequences, more than 35% of which are singletons. The ten largest clones represent roughly a fifth of the sample. Sequencing was performed on glioma tissue, nonneoplastic brain tissue, or PBMCs (not recorded which). These receptors were obtained from a human donor with low-grade glioma or glioblastoma, undergoing nonglioma brain surgery, or in good health (not recorded which).

The genes are TRBV6-6 and TRBJ2-3, with unresolved D. Germline CDR1 and CDR2: MNHNY and SVGAGI (reference sequence). Between the trimmed V and J ends, which lost 2 bases and 6 bases, there was a span of 9 bases. The CDR3 runs 13 residues. The chain's CDR3 is CASSYAATDTQYF. The DNA of the CDR3 is TGTGCCAGCAGTTACGCAGCTACGGATACGCAGTATTTT.

The rearrangement links TRBV7-2 to TRBJ2-3; no firm D call. The CDR3 has 14 residues. The ends were cut back, 5 bases at V and 0 bases at J, with 9 bases in the middle. Germline assignment: CDR1 SGHTA and CDR2 FQGNSA. The CDR3 sequence is CASSAYVSTDTQYF. DNA of the CDR3: TGTGCCAGCAGCGCGTATGTGAGCACAGATACGCAGTATTTT.

This rearrangement joins TRBV11-2 to TRBJ2-1; D is ambiguous. The V end was cut by 0 bases, the J end by 2 bases, with 8 bases between. CDR3 length equals 15 residues. Germline CDR1 reads SGHAT; CDR2 reads FQNNGV. Written as DNA, the CDR3 is TGTGCCAGCAGCTTAGATTTCAGCGCCTACAATGAGCAGTTCTTC. This sequence encodes CASSLDFSAYNEQFF.

This clonotype has only a few counts. The gene calls are TRBV4-3 and TRBJ1-4; 10 bases align to TRBD1. V was clipped by 3 bases and J by 4 bases; unmatched bases: 2. Germline values: CDR1 LGHNA, CDR2 YSLEER. The CDR3 consists of 15 residues. DNA for the CDR3: TGCGCCAGCAGCCAGGGACAGGGGTATAATGAAAAACTGTTTTTT. It codes for CASSQGQGYNEKLFF.

There are a few counts of this clonotype. The V call is TRBV6-1, the J call TRBJ2-7, with D unresolved. This CDR3 is built from 15 residues. CDR1 and CDR2 (germline): MNHNS, SASEGT. Trimming took 2 bases from V and 2 from J, leaving 13 bases between them. In nucleotides, the CDR3 is TGTGCCAGCAGTGAATGGAAGGCCTTTACCTACGAGCAGTACTTC. This gives the protein CASSEWKAFTYEQYF.

J is TRBJ1-1 and V is TRBV6-5; D is unclear. The CDR3 sequence is 13 residues long. Per the germline V gene, CDR1 is MNHEY and CDR2 is SVGAGI. Trimming removed 7 bases at V and 10 bases at J, with 19 bases between. The CDR3 here is CASTRSSFKGAFF. The CDR3 DNA is TGTGCCAGCACCCGGTCGAGTTTTAAGGGAGCTTTCTTT.

The rearrangement links TRBV7-2 to TRBJ1-1, with 11 bases matching TRBD1. The germline gives CDR1 SGHTA, CDR2 FQGNSA. The CDR3 extends over 15 amino acids. J was trimmed by 4 bases and V by 0 bases; bases with no gene match: 1. This CDR3 is CASSLAGTGGTEAFF. The CDR3 coding sequence is TGTGCCAGCAGCTTAGCCGGGACAGGGGGCACTGAAGCTTTCTTT.

This clonotype has only a few counts. The V and J genes are TRBV2 and TRBJ2-3; D is uncertain. Germline CDR1 is SNHLY and CDR2 is FYNNEI. The CDR3 extends over 11 amino acids. Deletions cut 7 bases from V and 6 bases from J, with 8 bases between. In nucleotides, the CDR3 is TGTGCCAGCACCGACATGGATACGCAGTATTTT. Translating it yields CASTDMDTQYF.

V and J are TRBV4-1 and TRBJ2-1, with 8 bases identical to TRBD2. CDR1 is MGHRA and CDR2 is YSYEKL in the germline V gene. J lost 4 bases, V lost 4 bases, and 9 bases had no gene match. The CDR3 length is 16 residues. DNA of the CDR3: TGCGCCAGCAGCCCAGACTTCGGGGGGGAATACAATGAGCAGTTCTTC. Its translation is CASSPDFGGEYNEQFF.

This clonotype occurred many times. CDR3 DNA: TGTGCCAGCAACAAAAGACAGAACACTGAAGCTTTCTTT. It specifies CASNKRQNTEAFF. This chain links TRBV28 with TRBJ1-1; D gene unclear. Germline values: CDR1 MDHEN, CDR2 SYDVKM. The CDR3 consists of 13 residues. V lost 7 bases to trimming and J lost 1 base, with 10 bases between them.